This TCR beta chain was sequenced for a study of T cell clusters in autoimmune cytopenias. Each sample's input was about 270 ng genomic DNA, roughly 40,000 genome equivalents. One tube held mixed TRB-A and TRB-B primer pools for touch-down PCR. TCRdb reprocessed the multiplex PCR reads and keeps a single row for each CDR3 protein, giving no DNA. In total, the table holds some 5,700 distinct CDR3 sequences. Per germline, CDR1 LNHDA and CDR2 SQIVND (reference sequence). The CDR3 runs 12 residues. This clonotype ranks as medium-sized in terms of frequency. This same sample was also taken into another study, of T cell repertoires in aging, cancer and after chemotherapy. That study reports: Donors were grouped into six age bands spanning 30 or younger through 70 or older.

The TCR comes from a human donor in good health. V is TRBV19 and J is TRBJ2-3. Input material: peripheral blood. The CDR3 spells CASSKFGDTQYF.